A single sample gave rise to the 7 T cell receptor beta chains below, sequenced in a study of Ad26.COV2.S vaccination and SARS-CoV-2 variants. Produced via immunoSEQ multiplex PCR; TCRdb's table is partial and in-frame only. The data contain about 350,000 clones, around 90% of them seen just once; the ten biggest clones take up 3.9%. This material consisted of peripheral blood, taken after recovery from COVID-19. These receptor sequences come from a human donor who had recovered from COVID-19.

The chain uses TRBV7-2 and TRBJ1-2, with D possibly TRBD1 on 6 matching bases. Germline CDR1 SGHTA, CDR2 FQGNSA. The length of the CDR3 is 13 residues. Deletions cut 5 bases from V and 8 bases from J, with 15 bases between. The CDR3 DNA sequence: TGTGCCAGCAGCCGGGGGGGCACGCTAGGCTACACCTTC. Residues: CASSRGGTLGYTF.

The V call is TRBV7-9, the J call TRBJ2-7, with D hard to call. CDR3 length: 14 amino acids. The germline V gene encodes CDR1 SEHNR and CDR2 FQNEAQ (reference sequence). V was pared by 5 bases and J by 5 bases, with 16 bases between. Here the CDR3 DNA reads TGTGCCAGCAGCCTATTTTCCGCGAACGACGAGCAGTACTTC. Its protein is CASSLFSANDEQYF.

The J gene is TRBJ1-1, the V gene TRBV7-6; no firm D call. This CDR3 is built from 12 residues. Germline CDR1 SGHVS, CDR2 FNYEAQ. V was cut by 4 bases and J by 1 base, with 4 bases left in between. The CDR3, as DNA: TGTGCCAGCAGCTACCCGAACACTGAAGCTTTCTTT. It codes for CASSYPNTEAFF.

The genes are TRBV2 and TRBJ1-2; 9 bases are shared with TRBD1. Germline CDR1 reads SNHLY; CDR2 reads FYNNEI. This CDR3 has 19 amino acids. V was clipped by 5 bases and J by 1 base; unmatched bases: 17. CDR3 DNA sequence: TGTGCCAGCAGTCCACTCTTGGGTTTTACAGGGGGCGGTAACTATGGCTACACCTTC. This gives the protein CASSPLLGFTGGGNYGYTF.

The chain carries TRBV19 and TRBJ1-5; TRBD1 aligns across 7 bases. Germline V gene sequence: CDR1 LNHDA, CDR2 SQIVND (reference sequence). The CDR3 is made up of 16 amino acids. V shed 4 bases and J 2 bases; nucleotides not matched to a gene: 8. Here the CDR3 DNA reads TGTGCCAGTAGTACGTCAGGGGGGGGTGGCAATCAGCCCCAGCATTTT. Protein sequence: CASSTSGGGGNQPQHF. The full variable domain, its missing parts supplied by reference TRBV19 and TRBJ1-5, is DGGITQSPKYLFRKEGQNVTLSCEQNLNHDAMYWYRQDPGQGLRLIYYSQIVNDFQKGDIAEGYSVSREKKESFPLTVTSAQKNPTAFYLCASSTSGGGGNQPQHFGDGTRLSIL.

In DNA form, the CDR3 reads TGTGCCAGCAGCCCTTGGGAACAGGGGGCGTCCGGCTACACCTTC. Protein sequence: CASSPWEQGASGYTF. This chain joins TRBV13 and TRBJ1-2; TRBD1 agrees at 9 bases. This CDR3 comprises 15 residues. Germline-derived CDR1 and CDR2 are PRHDT and FYEKMQ (reference sequence). V was clipped by 5 bases and J by 8 bases; unmatched bases: 12. Full variable domain (missing parts from reference TRBV13 and TRBJ1-2): AAGVIQSPRHLIKEKRETATLKCYPIPRHDTVYWYQQGPGQDPQFLISFYEKMQSDKGSIPDRFSAQQFSDYHSELNMSSLELGDSALYFCASSPWEQGASGYTFGSGTRLTVV.

The chain joins TRBV6-6 to TRBJ2-7; the match to TRBD1 covers 9 bases. The germline V gene has CDR1 MNHNY and CDR2 SVGAGI (reference sequence). The CDR3 consists of 15 residues. V was pared by 6 bases and J by 1 base, with 7 bases of the junction left unmatched. CDR3 nucleotide sequence: TGTGCCAGCAGCCGTACCGGGACAGGGTCCTACGAGCAGTACTTC. This translates into CASSRTGTGSYEQYF.